A selection of T cell receptor beta chains follows, all from one sample in a study of T-cell reconstitution after alpha-beta-depleted transplantation in children. TCRdb analysed the PCR reads with MiXCR anew, one entry per CDR3 protein. The sample lists roughly 790,000 distinct CDR3 sequences, around 17% occurring once. The material was PBMCs, mostly from graft donor cells, obtained 360 days after TCRalphabeta/CD19-depleted stem cell transplant. These receptors were obtained from a male patient between 10 and 17 years old who had a stem cell transplant for acute lymphoblastic leukemia, so the T cells may come from the graft donor. CDR3s include the opening cysteine and the closing phenylalanine or tryptophan. A D gene is named only where the DNA matches it firmly. Rows may omit the clone size; those that give it use once, few, many or a size class.

>TRBV29-1|many|NA|TRBJ1-2
CSVEPGFGGYTF
TGCAGCGTTGAACCAGGATTTGGTGGCTACACCTTC
>TRBV5-1|NA|NA|TRBJ2-4
CASSLEGSGDSVAKNIQYF
TGCGCCAGCAGCTTGGAGGGTTCTGGGGATTCGGTAGCCAAAAACATTCAGTACTTC
>TRBV5-6|few|NA|TRBJ1-2
CASSLGSENYGYTF
TGTGCCAGCAGCTTGGGCTCGGAAAACTATGGCTACACCTTC
>TRBV5-1|few|NA|TRBJ2-7
CASSPTRGVSYEQYF
TGCGCCAGCAGCCCTACCCGGGGAGTATCCTACGAGCAGTACTTC
>TRBV29-1|few|NA|TRBJ1-2
CSGGGRLSNYGYTF
TGCAGCGGAGGCGGGCGGCTCTCTAACTATGGCTACACCTTC
>TRBV6-5|NA|TRBD1|TRBJ1-2
CASSYGGQGNYGYTF
TGTGCCAGCAGTTACGGGGGACAGGGGAACTATGGCTACACCTTC
>TRBV20-1|few|TRBD2|TRBJ2-2
CSAPKGLAGTGELFF
TGCAGTGCTCCTAAAGGACTAGCGGGCACCGGGGAGCTGTTTTTT
>TRBV6-5|NA|NA|TRBJ2-3
CASSYPWAGSLTSTDTQYF
TGTGCCAGCAGTTACCCCTGGGCAGGGAGCCTGACTAGCACAGATACGCAGTATTTT
>TRBV18|NA|TRBD2|TRBJ2-1
CASSVQLSGTTPNEQFF
TGTGCCAGCTCAGTCCAGCTTAGCGGGACGACCCCCAATGAGCAGTTCTTC
>TRBV20-1|few|TRBD1|TRBJ1-1
CSARPWTGFSTEAFF
TGCAGTGCTAGACCATGGACAGGGTTTTCGACTGAAGCTTTCTTT
>TRBV7-2|few|NA|TRBJ2-7
CASRPGGTPPYEQYF
TGTGCCAGCAGACCGGGCGGGACACCTCCCTACGAGCAGTACTTC
>TRBV6-1|NA|NA|TRBJ2-3
CASRKLRVNTQYF
TGTGCCAGCAGGAAGCTCAGGGTAAATACGCAGTATTTT
>TRBV15|few|NA|TRBJ2-7
CATSRGAGGSYEQYF
TGTGCCACCAGCAGAGGGGCCGGGGGCTCCTACGAGCAGTACTTC
>TRBV27|NA|NA|TRBJ1-5
CASSFGSKKQPQHF
TGTGCCAGCAGTTTTGGCTCGAAGAAACAGCCCCAGCATTTT
>TRBV7-9|few|NA|TRBJ1-1
CASREATGGFGLRNTEAFF
TGTGCCAGCAGAGAGGCTACGGGGGGGTTCGGACTTCGGAACACTGAAGCTTTCTTT
>TRBV10-3|few|TRBD1|TRBJ2-5
CAIWTGRVQETQYF
TGTGCCATCTGGACAGGGCGGGTTCAAGAGACCCAGTACTTC
>TRBV27|few|TRBD2|TRBJ2-7
CASSPRREAYEQYF
TGTGCCAGCAGTCCGCGGCGGGAGGCCTACGAGCAGTACTTC
>TRBV5-1|once|NA|TRBJ2-1
CASSLLLAEYNEQFF
TGCGCCAGCAGCTTGCTCCTAGCCGAGTACAATGAGCAGTTCTTC
>TRBV12-3/TRBV12-4|NA|NA|TRBJ1-1
CASSLSRRRTEAFF
TGTGCCAGCAGTTTATCCCGACGGCGTACTGAAGCTTTCTTT
>TRBV4-1|NA|NA|TRBJ2-7
CASSQGRRNEQYF
TGCGCCAGCAGCCAAGGCCGCAGAAACGAGCAGTACTTC
>TRBV28|NA|TRBD2|TRBJ2-5
CASSLGGLTQETQYF
TGTGCCAGCAGTTTAGGGGGACTAACACAAGAGACCCAGTACTTC
>TRBV12-3/TRBV12-4|NA|TRBD2|TRBJ2-3
CASSLLTGLADTQYF
TGTGCCAGCAGTTTACTCACGGGACTAGCGGATACGCAGTATTTT
>TRBV30|NA|NA|TRBJ2-2
CAWRSPGAPLLLFF
TGTGCCTGGAGGTCACCCGGGGCCCCTTTGTTGCTGTTTTTT
>TRBV7-9|few|TRBD1|TRBJ1-5
CASSLWTGRNQPQHF
TGTGCCAGCAGCTTATGGACAGGGAGGAATCAGCCCCAGCATTTT
>TRBV12-3/TRBV12-4|many|NA|TRBJ2-1
CASSPYGRGSAQVF
TGTGCCAGCAGCCCGTATGGACGGGGCTCCGCCCAAGTCTTC
>TRBV7-8|few|NA|TRBJ2-7
CASSLARLATNYEQYF
TGTGCCAGCAGCTTAGCGCGTCTAGCCACAAACTACGAGCAGTACTTC
>TRBV4-2|few|TRBD2|TRBJ2-7
CASSPPHGLAELEQYF
TGTGCCAGCAGCCCCCCCCATGGGCTAGCGGAGCTGGAGCAGTACTTC
>TRBV5-1|NA|NA|TRBJ2-7
CASSLGWGDEQYF
TGCGCCAGCAGCCTCGGATGGGGGGACGAGCAGTACTTC
>TRBV7-3|NA|TRBD2|TRBJ2-1
CASSLTMAGGPYNEQFF
TGTGCCAGCAGCTTAACTATGGCGGGAGGCCCCTACAATGAGCAGTTCTTC
>TRBV29-1|many|NA|TRBJ1-5
CSVEGGLNQPQHF
TGCAGCGTTGAAGGGGGGTTAAATCAGCCCCAGCATTTT
>TRBV6-1|few|TRBD2|TRBJ2-3
CASSEVAGTDTQYF
TGTGCCAGCAGTGAAGTAGCGGGAACGGATACGCAGTATTTT
>TRBV4-1|few|NA|TRBJ2-5
CASSRVTAVYQETQYF
TGCGCCAGCAGCCGGGTTACGGCGGTGTACCAAGAGACCCAGTACTTC
>TRBV14|NA|TRBD1|TRBJ2-7
CASSQAYRGSSYEQYF
TGTGCCAGCAGCCAAGCTTACAGGGGAAGCTCCTACGAGCAGTACTTC
>TRBV5-1|NA|NA|TRBJ1-4
CASSLARVGEKLFF
TGCGCCAGCAGCTTGGCCAGGGTTGGGGAAAAACTGTTTTTT
>TRBV29-1|few|NA|TRBJ2-5
CSVVVGAGETQYF
TGCAGCGTTGTAGTGGGGGCAGGGGAGACCCAGTACTTC